One T cell receptor (beta chain) is described in this entry. This entry comes from a study of blood T cells in healthy people across ages. CDR1 ENHRY and CDR2 SYGVKD come from the germline V gene. There are 13 residues in the CDR3. V dropped 11 bases and J dropped 2; count of bases not matched to a gene: 5. A second PCR of roughly 7 to 11 cycles used a sample-barcoded 5' primer and a J-beta primer mix. All cDNA molecules were each tagged by a template-switch adaptor with 12 random nucleotides. From the 5' RACE reads, TCRdb called clonotypes with MiXCR, one entry per CDR3 protein. The sample includes over 1,500,000 distinct CDR3 sequences, roughly two fifths of them seen just once.

The chain carries TRBV10-3 and TRBJ1-5; 8 bases fit TRBD1. This receptor was obtained from a human donor in good health. The sample comprised blood. The CDR3 region has the DNA TGTGCCTCGGACAGGGATGGCAATCAGCCCCAGCATTTT. It is translated as CASDRDGNQPQHF.